This T cell receptor beta chain was recovered during a study of blood T cell repertoires in COVID-19. The overall study: The origin of the acute and convalescent COVID-19 samples was the United States, Italy and Spain. PBMCs, B-cell-depleted T cells, or T cells were the source of the cDNA or gDNA that made up the material.

The germline V gene has CDR1 SGHDT and CDR2 YYEEEE. V lost 2 bases, J lost 4 bases, and 3 bases stayed unmatched. The CDR3 runs to 14 residues. Per the authors' pipeline: Reference gene primer amplification in the assay estimated nucleated cell counts. Clones were read by immunoSEQ multiplex PCR, and TCRdb kept only the in-frame ones, dropping some. V, J and clone size reflect that table, while D and trimming were determined from the DNA. The data contain some 180,000 clones, around 76% of them singletons. The sample was peripheral blood. The chain has TRBV5-6 and TRBJ1-3, with 7 bases aligning to TRBD1. This receptor was taken from a woman in her fifties or sixties with active or convalescent COVID-19. Here the CDR3 reads CASSFGQDGNTIYF. CDR3 nucleotide sequence: TGTGCCAGCAGCTTTGGACAGGACGGAAACACCATATATTTT.